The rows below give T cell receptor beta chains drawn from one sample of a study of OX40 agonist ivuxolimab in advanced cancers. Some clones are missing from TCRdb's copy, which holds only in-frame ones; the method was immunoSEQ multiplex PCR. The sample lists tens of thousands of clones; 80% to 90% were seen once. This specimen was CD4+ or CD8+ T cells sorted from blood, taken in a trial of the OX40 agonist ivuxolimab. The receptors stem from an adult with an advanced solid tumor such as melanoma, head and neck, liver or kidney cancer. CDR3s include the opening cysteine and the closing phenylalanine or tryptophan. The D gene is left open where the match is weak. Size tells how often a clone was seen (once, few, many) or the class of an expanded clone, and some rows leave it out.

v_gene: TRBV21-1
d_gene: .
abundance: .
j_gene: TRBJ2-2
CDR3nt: TGTGCCAGCATCCTGACAGAAAACACCGGGGAGCTGTTTTTT
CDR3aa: CASILTENTGELFF

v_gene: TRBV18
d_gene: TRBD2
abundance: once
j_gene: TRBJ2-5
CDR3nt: TGTGCCAGCTCACCACAAAGGCGAGCGGGAGTTGGCGAGACCCAGTACTTC
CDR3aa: CASSPQRRAGVGETQYF

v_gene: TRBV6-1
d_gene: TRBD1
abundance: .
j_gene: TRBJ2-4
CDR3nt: TGTGCCAGCAGAGGGGACAGGGGCGGCATTCAGTACTTC
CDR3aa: CASRGDRGGIQYF

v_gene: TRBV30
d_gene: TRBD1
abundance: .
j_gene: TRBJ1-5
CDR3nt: TGTGCCTGGAGTGGGGACAGTGGCAATCAGCCCCAGCATTTT
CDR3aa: CAWSGDSGNQPQHF

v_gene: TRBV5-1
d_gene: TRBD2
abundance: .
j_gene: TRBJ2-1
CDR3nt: TGCGCCAGCAGCCCGACTAGCGGGTCAACCCATGAGCAGTTCTTC
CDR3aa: CASSPTSGSTHEQFF

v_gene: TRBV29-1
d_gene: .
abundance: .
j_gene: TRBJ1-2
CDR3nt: TGCAGCGTTGAAGAGGCAGGGAGGGCCTATGGCTACACCTTC
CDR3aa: CSVEEAGRAYGYTF

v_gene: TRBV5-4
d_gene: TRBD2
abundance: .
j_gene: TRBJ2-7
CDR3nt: TGTGCCAGCAGCCGCGGGAGCGCAACTTTCTACGAGCAGTACTTC
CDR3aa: CASSRGSATFYEQYF

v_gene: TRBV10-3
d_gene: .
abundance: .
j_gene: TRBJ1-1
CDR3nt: TGTGCCATCAGGAAACAGACCCAGGAAGTGACCCGGACGAACACTGAAGCTTTCTTT
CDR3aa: CAIRKQTQEVTRTNTEAFF

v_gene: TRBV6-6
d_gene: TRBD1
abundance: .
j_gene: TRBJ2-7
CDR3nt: TGTGCCAGCGGACAGGGGCCGCAAGCCTACGAGCAGTACTTC
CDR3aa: CASGQGPQAYEQYF

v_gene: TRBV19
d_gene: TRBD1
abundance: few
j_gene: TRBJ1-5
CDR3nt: TGTGCCAGTAGTGGTACAGGGGGGAATCAGCCCCAGCATTTT
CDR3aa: CASSGTGGNQPQHF